This TCR beta chain was recorded in a study of blood T cell repertoires in COVID-19 (dated by TCRdb to about 2020). Study-wide context: Samples from collaborators originated in the United States, Italy and Spain and spanned both the acute and convalescent phases of COVID-19. The samples were drawn from the first 160 participants of the ongoing ImmuneRACE study and from 950 to 1,500 subjects provided by 6 global collaborators. HLA class I and class II types, where available, came from metadata supplied by the sample provider rather than from assay-based typing. A freely available public database, intended as a resource for researchers studying the immune response to SARS-CoV-2, is where the repertoires were released. The material from the prospective study consisted of cDNA or gDNA derived from T cells, B-cell-depleted T cells, or PBMCs. A de-identified subject ID, COVID-19 status, age in years and sex were almost always included in the sample metadata. Deeply sampled blood TCRbeta repertoires from subjects exposed to, actively infected with, or recovered from COVID-19 were included in the dataset. What the authors observed across the whole study: How much clinical and demographic metadata was included differed by source and by participant, and the metadata was provided uncurated.

TCRbeta CDR3 regions were amplified from genomic DNA by means of the immunoSEQ Assay, a bias-controlled multiplex PCR. In the source study's methods: Nucleated cell counts per sample were estimated from amplification of reference gene primers within the assay. To quantify the absolute abundance of each unique TCRbeta CDR3 rearrangement, sequence reads were collapsed and filtered. Productive Simpson clonality was computed per sample as the square root of Simpson's diversity index over productive rearrangements. Sourced from immuneACCESS, this table was stored by TCRdb with only in-frame sequences that have V and J called. A share of the clones is absent; for the studies checked, an unresolved V gene accounts for under half, and the remainder has no known explanation. V and J calls and clone size are those listed in that table; D and trimming were worked out from the DNA. The sample records about 400,000 clones, about 86% of which are singletons. The ten largest clones add up to roughly 7.2% of the sample.

A note on this clone: This receptor's antigen is unknown. No base quality values were provided; no much bigger clone lies one nucleotide off.

There are 11 amino acids in the CDR3, from cysteine to phenylalanine inclusive. CDR3 DNA is the only sequence kept; it has 33 bases, read in frame from the first base. CDR1 and CDR2, looked up from the germline V gene, are MNHEY and SVGAGI. V loses 6 bases, J loses 3 bases, and the germline ends lie 6 bases apart. One collaborating source in Seattle enrolled patients while the patients were actively infected and followed the patients over time throughout the course of disease. The collaborating institutions used their own protocols to collect whole blood in K2EDTA tubes. Collaborator samples were shipped for TCRbeta analysis as frozen whole blood, isolated PBMCs, or DNA extracted from either sample type.

Here the chain combines TRBV6-5 and TRBJ2-7; the D gene identity is not certain. Sequencing used peripheral blood. The source of this sequence is an older woman with COVID-19, enrolled during active disease. CDR3 protein: CASRENYEQYF. The sequence in DNA is TGTGCCAGCAGGGAGAACTACGAGCAGTACTTC.